This paragraph covers one T cell receptor (beta chain) sequence. The record originates from a study of shared clonotypes between healthy human individuals. Ten immunoSEQ deep assay plates were used to sequence the DNA of unsorted PBMCs. Generated by immunoSEQ multiplex PCR, the TCRdb table keeps only in-frame clones and is missing some. The sample includes about 460,000 clones, approximately 80% of them seen just once. Germline V gene sequence: CDR1 MDHEN, CDR2 SYDVKM. This CDR3 region has 15 residues. Trimming took 6 bases from V and 4 from J; bases not matched to a gene: 8. The unsorted samples had around 100 million PBMCs used for genomic DNA.

The J gene is TRBJ1-5, the V gene TRBV28; 8 bases line up with TRBD1. The TCR originated in a woman aged 40 to 49 in good health. Some clones in this sample may be carry-over from other donors' samples. The sequencing sample was made of PBMCs. The CDR3 spells CASSPLTGENQPQHF. The CDR3 DNA sequence: TGTGCCAGCAGCCCTCTGACAGGGGAGAATCAGCCCCAGCATTTT.